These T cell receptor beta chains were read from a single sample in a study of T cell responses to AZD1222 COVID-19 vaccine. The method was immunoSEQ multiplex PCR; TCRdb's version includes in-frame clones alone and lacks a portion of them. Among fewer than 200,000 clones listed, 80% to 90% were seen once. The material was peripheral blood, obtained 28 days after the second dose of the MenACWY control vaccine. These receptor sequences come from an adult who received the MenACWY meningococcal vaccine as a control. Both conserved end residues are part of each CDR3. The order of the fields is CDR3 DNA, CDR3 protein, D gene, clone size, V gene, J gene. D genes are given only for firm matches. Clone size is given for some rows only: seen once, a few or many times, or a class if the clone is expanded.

TGTGCCAACAGTTACCGGCGCCGGACAGGCCCGTCCTACGAGCAGTACTTC	CANSYRRRTGPSYEQYF	TRBD1	-	TRBV6-2/TRBV6-3	TRBJ2-7
TGTGCCACCGGGTATTGGGGGCGCACCGGGGAGCTGTTTTTT	CATGYWGRTGELFF	-	-	TRBV27	TRBJ2-2
TGTGCCAGCAGTTACTATGGATGGGAGCGGGATGACGAGCAGTACTTC	CASSYYGWERDDEQYF	TRBD2	-	TRBV6-2/TRBV6-3	TRBJ2-7
TGTGCCAGCTCCCCGACTAGCGGGAGTCGCGAGCAGTACTTC	CASSPTSGSREQYF	TRBD2	-	TRBV18	TRBJ2-7
TGTGCCAGCAGCCTCTCTGGCGAACCAACCTACGAGCAGTACTTC	CASSLSGEPTYEQYF	-	few	TRBV9	TRBJ2-7
TGTGCCAGCAGCTTATCCCTCGTGTACACTGAAGCTTTCTTT	CASSLSLVYTEAFF	-	-	TRBV7-9	TRBJ1-1
TGTGCCAGCAGTGACTCGATCGGCACTGAAGCTTTCTTT	CASSDSIGTEAFF	-	-	TRBV6-4	TRBJ1-1
TGTGCCAGCTGGCTCGGACAGACTTTAGGTTCACCCCTCCACTTT	CASWLGQTLGSPLHF	-	-	TRBV5-6	TRBJ1-6
TGTGCCAGCAGCTTTCTTATATTCACAGGGAGGGTGAACACTGAAGCTTTCTTT	CASSFLIFTGRVNTEAFF	-	-	TRBV7-2	TRBJ1-1
TGTGCCAGCAGCTTAATTGGAGACACTGAAGCTTTCTTT	CASSLIGDTEAFF	-	-	TRBV7-2	TRBJ1-1
TGTGCCAGCGGACTGACAGGTGGGGCGGGTGAGCAGTTCTTC	CASGLTGGAGEQFF	-	-	TRBV27	TRBJ2-1
TGTGCCAGCAGCTTGGACAGGGGAAGCAATCAGCCCCAGCATTTT	CASSLDRGSNQPQHF	TRBD1	-	TRBV5-5	TRBJ1-5
TGTGCCAGCAGCGACGAGGGGGCGCGCACTGAAGCTTTCTTT	CASSDEGARTEAFF	TRBD1	-	TRBV6-5	TRBJ1-1
TGTGCCAGCAGTACAGGGGGGGCTGAAAAACTGTTTTTT	CASSTGGAEKLFF	TRBD1	-	TRBV28	TRBJ1-4
TGTGCCAGTACCTCATATGGGGATGGTTGGGATAACAATGAGCAGTTCTTC	CASTSYGDGWDNNEQFF	-	-	TRBV19	TRBJ2-1
TGTGCCAGCAGCTTCCGGGACAGCTATGAAAAACTGTTTTTT	CASSFRDSYEKLFF	TRBD1	-	TRBV5-6	TRBJ1-4
TGTGCCAGCAGCTTAGGACAGGCTCTGAACGAGCAGTACTTC	CASSLGQALNEQYF	-	few	TRBV11-2	TRBJ2-7
TGTGCCAGCAGTAACCTTGGGACAGGGGGAGAGACCCAGTACTTC	CASSNLGTGGETQYF	TRBD1	once	TRBV27	TRBJ2-5
TGTGCCAGCAGTTACCGGGATGCCACTCAAGCTTTCTTT	CASSYRDATQAFF	-	few	TRBV6-5	TRBJ1-1
TGCGCCAGCAGCTTCGGAGAGACCCAGTACTTC	CASSFGETQYF	-	once	TRBV28	TRBJ2-5
TGTGCCAGCAGCCCGGGGACAGGGGGGGATTCACCCCTCCACTTT	CASSPGTGGDSPLHF	TRBD1	few	TRBV11-2	TRBJ1-6
TGTGCCAGCAGCTCAAGCCGGAGGGGGGGAGCCCAAGAGACCCAGTACTTC	CASSSSRRGGAQETQYF	-	once	TRBV9	TRBJ2-5
TGTGCCAGCAGCTTGCCAGGGAGCTCCTACAATGAGCAGTTCTTC	CASSLPGSSYNEQFF	-	-	TRBV5-4	TRBJ2-1
TGTGCCAGCGCGTCCAGGTTTTGGGCTTTCTTT	CASASRFWAFF	-	-	TRBV28	TRBJ1-1
TGTGCCAGCAGCCCAGTCTACGAGCAGTACTTC	CASSPVYEQYF	-	-	TRBV7-9	TRBJ2-7
TGCGCCAGCAGTGAGTCCCACTTC	CASSESHF	-	once	TRBV10-1	TRBJ2-7
TGTGCCAGCAGTTACTCTCCAGGGACGGGTGGCTACACCTTC	CASSYSPGTGGYTF	-	-	TRBV6-5	TRBJ1-2
TGTGCCAGCAGCCTAGGACAGATCAGACTGTTTTTT	CASSLGQIRLFF	-	-	TRBV3-1/TRBV3-2	TRBJ1-4
TGTGCCAGTAGTTTCAGACTAGCGGCCTCCTACGAGCAGTACTTC	CASSFRLAASYEQYF	TRBD2	-	TRBV19	TRBJ2-7